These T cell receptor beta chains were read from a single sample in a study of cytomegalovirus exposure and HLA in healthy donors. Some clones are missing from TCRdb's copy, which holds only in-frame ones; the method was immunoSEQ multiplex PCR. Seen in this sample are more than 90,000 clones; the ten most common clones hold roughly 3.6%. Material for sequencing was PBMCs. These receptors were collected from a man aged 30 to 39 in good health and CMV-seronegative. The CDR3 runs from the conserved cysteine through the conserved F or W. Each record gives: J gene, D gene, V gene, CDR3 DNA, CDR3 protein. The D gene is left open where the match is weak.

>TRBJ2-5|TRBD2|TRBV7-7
TGTGCCAGCAGCCCGGGACTACACCAAGAGACCCAGTACTTC
CASSPGLHQETQYF
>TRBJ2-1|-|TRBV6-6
TGTGCCAGCAGTTACTCGGGGCAGGGGAAAGATGAGCAGTTCTTC
CASSYSGQGKDEQFF
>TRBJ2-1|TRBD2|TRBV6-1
TGTGCCAGCAGTGCCGAAGCGGGGGCCCACAATGAGCAGTTCTTC
CASSAEAGAHNEQFF
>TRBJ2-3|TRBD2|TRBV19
TGTGCCAGTAGTGGGACTAGCGGAGGGATCGGGCAGTATTTT
CASSGTSGGIGQYF
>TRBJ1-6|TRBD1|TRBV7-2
TGTGCCAGCAGCTGGGGACAGGGGATCTATTCACCCCTCCACTTT
CASSWGQGIYSPLHF
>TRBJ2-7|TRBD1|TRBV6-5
TGTGCCAGCAGGGCCGGGACAGGGGGAGCCTACGAGCAGTACTTC
CASRAGTGGAYEQYF
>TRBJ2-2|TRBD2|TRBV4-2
TGTGCCAGCAGCCAAGAGTCTAGCGGGGGGCCCTACACCGGGGAGCTGTTTTTT
CASSQESSGGPYTGELFF
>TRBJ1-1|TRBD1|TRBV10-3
TGTGCCATCAGTGAAAGGGACAGGGGATATGTCACTGAAGCTTTCTTT
CAISERDRGYVTEAFF
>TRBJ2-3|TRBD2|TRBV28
TGTGCCAGCAGTCTCCTAGCGGGGGGGCGGGTCTATACGCAGTATTTT
CASSLLAGGRVYTQYF
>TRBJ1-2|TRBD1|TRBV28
TGTGCCAGCAGTTCCCAGGGGGCGACTGGGTATGGCTACACCTTC
CASSSQGATGYGYTF
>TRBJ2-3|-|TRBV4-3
TGCGCCAGCCGACGGACTGCTAGCACAGATACGCAGTATTTT
CASRRTASTDTQYF
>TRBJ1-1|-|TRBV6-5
TGTGCCAGCAGTTTGGCAGGGGCGGACACTGAAGCTTTCTTT
CASSLAGADTEAFF
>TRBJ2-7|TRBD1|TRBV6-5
TGTGCCAGCAACAGACAGGGTCAGCACGAGCAGTACTTC
CASNRQGQHEQYF
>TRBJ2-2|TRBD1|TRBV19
TGTGCCAGTAGTGACAGGGGGCGCGCCGGGGAGCTGTTTTTT
CASSDRGRAGELFF
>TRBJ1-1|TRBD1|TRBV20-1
TGCAGTGCTAGGGACAGGGTTTCGGCTTTCTTT
CSARDRVSAFF
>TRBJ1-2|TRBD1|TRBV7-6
TGTGCCAGCAGCGGGGGACAGGGATTTGGCTACACCTTC
CASSGGQGFGYTF
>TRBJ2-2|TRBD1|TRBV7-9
TGTGCCAGCAGCTTAGACGCAGGGGGATCCACCGGGGAGCTGTTTTTT
CASSLDAGGSTGELFF
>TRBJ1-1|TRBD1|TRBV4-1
TGCGCCAGCAGCTTCCGACAGGGGGATAGGGCTGAAGCTTTCTTT
CASSFRQGDRAEAFF
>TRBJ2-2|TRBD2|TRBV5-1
TGCGCCAGCAGCTTGAATGGGATCTACCCGCTAGCGGACACCGGGGAGCTGTTTTTT
CASSLNGIYPLADTGELFF
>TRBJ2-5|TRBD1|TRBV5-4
TGTGCCAGCAGCGCGGACAGGGGATCGCGGGAGACCCAGTACTTC
CASSADRGSRETQYF
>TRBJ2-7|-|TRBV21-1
TGTGCCAGCACCCCCCTCGCCACTAGCGGGGGGATCCCCGGGCAGTACTTC
CASTPLATSGGIPGQYF
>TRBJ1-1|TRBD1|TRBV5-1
TGCGCCAGCAGCTCTGGGACAGGGAAACTGAACACTGAAGCTTTCTTT
CASSSGTGKLNTEAFF
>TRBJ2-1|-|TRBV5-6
TGTGCCAGCAGCTTGGAATCTATTTCTAGATTCACCGATGAGCAGTTCTTC
CASSLESISRFTDEQFF
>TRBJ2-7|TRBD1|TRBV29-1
TGCAGCGTTGTAGGCAGGGGGTTCGGCGAGCAGTACTTC
CSVVGRGFGEQYF
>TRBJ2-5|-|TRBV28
TGTGCCAGCAGTTACCCCCAGGGGTACCAAGAGACCCAGTACTTC
CASSYPQGYQETQYF
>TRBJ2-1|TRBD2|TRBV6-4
TGTGCCAGCAGTGGACTAGCGGGGGGCAATGAGCAGTTCTTC
CASSGLAGGNEQFF
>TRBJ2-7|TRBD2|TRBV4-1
TGCGCCAGCAGCCACGTAACTAGCGGGGGATCCTTACTCCACGAGCAGTACTTC
CASSHVTSGGSLLHEQYF
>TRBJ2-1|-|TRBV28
TGTGCCAGCAGAGGGGCAGTCCTCTCCTACAATGAGCAGTTCTTC
CASRGAVLSYNEQFF
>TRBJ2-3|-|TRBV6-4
TGTGCCAGCAGCGAAGCTAGCGAGGGGGCACACACAGATACGCAGTATTTT
CASSEASEGAHTDTQYF
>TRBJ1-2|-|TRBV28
TGTGCCAGCAGTTCCTCAGTGAACTATGGCTACACCTTC
CASSSSVNYGYTF
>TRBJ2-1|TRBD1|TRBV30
TGTGCCTGGAGTGGTAGGGGGCTAAGGGGTTGGCAGTTCTTC
CAWSGRGLRGWQFF
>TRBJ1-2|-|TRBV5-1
TGCGCCAGCAGCGTTGGGTCAGGGTCCGGCTACACCTTC
CASSVGSGSGYTF
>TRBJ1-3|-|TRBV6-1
TGTGCCAGCAGTGAACTCAGGGGCCGAGGCTCTGGAAACACCATATATTTT
CASSELRGRGSGNTIYF
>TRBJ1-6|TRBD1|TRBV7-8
TGTGCCAGCAGCCTAACGTTTGGGACAGGGAATTCACCCCTCCACTTT
CASSLTFGTGNSPLHF
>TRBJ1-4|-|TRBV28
TGTGCCAGCAGTTTATTGGGTCAGGGTTTTGAAAAACTGTTTTTT
CASSLLGQGFEKLFF
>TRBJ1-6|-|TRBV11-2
TGTGCCAGCAGCGCGCTGGGCAGGGTGTCACCCCTCCACTTT
CASSALGRVSPLHF
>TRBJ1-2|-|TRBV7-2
TGTGCCAGCAGTCATGGGCCGAAAGTCTATGGCTACACCTTC
CASSHGPKVYGYTF
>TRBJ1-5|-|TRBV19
TGTGCCAGTAGCCCTAGGGGGACCACCGGTCAGCCCCAGCATTTT
CASSPRGTTGQPQHF
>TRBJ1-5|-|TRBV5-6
TGTGCCAGCAGCTTAGGGCAGGGTCAGGGTCAGCCCCAGCATTTT
CASSLGQGQGQPQHF
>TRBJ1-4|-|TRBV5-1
TGCGCCAGCAGCTCCGGGGGTTCTGGAGAAAAACTGTTTTTT
CASSSGGSGEKLFF
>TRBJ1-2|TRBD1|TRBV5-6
TGTGCCAGCAGCCCACCGGGGACAGGGTTAGGCTACACCTTC
CASSPPGTGLGYTF
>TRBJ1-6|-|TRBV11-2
TGTGCCAGCAGCTTAGATCCGGCAGGGGCTAGGAATTCACCCCTCCACTTT
CASSLDPAGARNSPLHF
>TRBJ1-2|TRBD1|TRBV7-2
TGTGCCAGCAGAACCGGGACAGGGACTGCCTATGGCTACACCTTC
CASRTGTGTAYGYTF
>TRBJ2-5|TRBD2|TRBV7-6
TGTGCCAGCAGCCAAGCGGGGACGATGGGAGAGACCCAGTACTTC
CASSQAGTMGETQYF
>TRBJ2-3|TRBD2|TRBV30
TGTGCCCGGGAGCGGGGCGGGGTGGCAGATACGCAGTATTTT
CARERGGVADTQYF
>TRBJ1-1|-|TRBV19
TGTGCCAGTAGTATAAGCGCAGGGACTCCAGACACTGAAGCTTTCTTT
CASSISAGTPDTEAFF
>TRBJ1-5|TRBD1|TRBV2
TGTGCCAGCAGTACTGGACAGGGCGATAATCAGCCCCAGCATTTT
CASSTGQGDNQPQHF
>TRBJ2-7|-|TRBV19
TGTGCCAGTAGTATCGAACTCAGGGGTCGCGAGCAGTACTTC
CASSIELRGREQYF